The 21 T cell receptor beta chains listed next were all sequenced from one sample in a study of shared clonotypes between healthy human individuals. This table comes from immunoSEQ multiplex PCR, and its TCRdb copy is limited to in-frame clones, with some not included. The repertoire has some 2,100,000 clones, nearly 97% of them found once; the top ten carry approximately 0.13%. The sequencing input was naive CD4+ T cells sorted from blood. Subset here: CD45RA+ positively selected. These receptors were obtained from a man younger than 30 in good health.

The chain is built from TRBV6-1 and TRBJ1-5; D perhaps matches TRBD1 (5 bases). V was cut by 7 bases and J by 11 bases, with 21 bases left in between. Germline CDR1 and CDR2: MNHNS and SASEGT. The CDR3 is made up of 14 amino acids. CDR3 coding DNA: TGTGCCAGCACTCTGATGGGGACGGTCAAGACCCAGCATTTT. It translates to CASTLMGTVKTQHF.

V and J are TRBV9 and TRBJ2-6; TRBD1 agrees at 8 bases. V shed 7 bases, J shed 4 bases, and the junction held 10 bases outside the gene matches. Germline-derived CDR1 and CDR2 are SGDLS and YYNGEE. The CDR3 is made up of 16 amino acids. The CDR3 loop reads CASGRRQGMGANVLTF. The CDR3 nucleotides read TGTGCCAGCGGGAGGCGACAGGGGATGGGGGCCAACGTCCTGACTTTC.

This chain joins TRBV14 and TRBJ1-2; D is undetermined. The germline gives CDR1 SGHDN, CDR2 FVKESK. The ends were cut back, 5 bases at V and 4 bases at J, with 8 bases in the middle. The CDR3 is 12 residues long. CDR3 amino acids: CASSNTVYGYTF. The CDR3 DNA sequence: TGTGCCAGCAGCAACACTGTCTATGGCTACACCTTC.

V and J are TRBV5-1 and TRBJ1-1; D not resolved. CDR1 is SGHRS and CDR2 is YFSETQ in the germline V gene. V was shortened by 3 bases and J by 7 bases, with 22 bases between the two germline ends. The CDR3 covers 16 residues. The CDR3 is CASSSGYLHGQVEAFF. DNA of the CDR3: TGCGCCAGCAGCTCGGGGTACCTCCATGGTCAGGTTGAAGCTTTCTTT.

The CDR3 bases are TGTGCCAGTAGTACAGCGGGAATTGCCGCCGAGCAGTACTTC. Protein product: CASSTAGIAAEQYF. The chain is built from TRBV19 and TRBJ2-7; 7 nucleotides match TRBD2. Trimming removed 4 bases from V and 6 bases from J; junction bases left unmatched: 9. Per the germline V gene, CDR1 is LNHDA and CDR2 is SQIVND (reference sequence). This CDR3 contains 14 residues.

V gene TRBV4-1 combines with J gene TRBJ2-7; 8 nucleotides line up with TRBD1. The CDR3 runs to 18 residues. The junction had 13 bases not matched to a gene; V was cut back by 0 bases and J by 3 bases. Germline assignment: CDR1 MGHRA and CDR2 YSYEKL. The CDR3 DNA reads as TGCGCCAGCAGCCAAGAGCCCACAAGACAGGGGTTAATCTACGAGCAGTACTTC. Amino acid sequence: CASSQEPTRQGLIYEQYF.

The rearrangement uses TRBV7-8 and TRBJ2-5; TRBD2 agrees at 7 bases. The germline V gene has CDR1 SGHVS and CDR2 FQNEAQ. The ends lost 4 bases at V and 3 bases at J; junction bases unmatched: 2. The CDR3 spans 13 residues. CDR3 bases: TGTGCCAGCAGCTCAGGACTAGAAGAGACCCAGTACTTC. This translates into CASSSGLEETQYF.

The chain employs TRBV6-5 and TRBJ2-7; D ambiguous. Between the trimmed V and J ends, which lost 0 bases and 3 bases, there was a span of 12 bases. This CDR3 region has 15 residues. Germline V gene data show CDR1 as MNHEY and CDR2 as SVGAGI. CDR3 sequence (DNA): TGTGCCAGCAGTTACTCGAATGGGGTGGGCTACGAGCAGTACTTC. Translated: CASSYSNGVGYEQYF.

This chain joins TRBV6-6 and TRBJ2-7; no clear D gene. V lost 2 bases to trimming and J lost 4 bases, with 12 bases between them. The germline V gene has CDR1 MNHNY and CDR2 SVGAGI (reference sequence). The CDR3 loop spans 14 amino acids. The CDR3: CASSYMSGPYEQYF. The CDR3 DNA reads as TGTGCCAGCAGTTACATGTCGGGCCCGTACGAGCAGTACTTC.

V is TRBV6-5 and J is TRBJ2-1; TRBD2 aligns across 8 bases. Germline CDR1 MNHEY, CDR2 SVGAGI. The V and J ends lost 0 bases and 8 bases, in that order; junction bases with no gene match: 9. The CDR3 spans 16 residues. This chain's CDR3 is CASSYSRGSGIDEQFF. Written as DNA, the CDR3 is TGTGCCAGCAGTTACTCGAGGGGTAGCGGGATCGATGAGCAGTTCTTC.

This chain connects TRBV19 to TRBJ2-7; 7 nucleotides line up with TRBD2. The germline V gene encodes CDR1 LNHDA and CDR2 SQIVND (reference sequence). The CDR3 is 14 amino acids. Trimming cost V 8 bases and J 6 bases; bases outside gene matches: 13. The CDR3 reads CASERGGLGGEQYF. As DNA, the CDR3 is TGTGCCAGTGAGCGCGGGGGTCTCGGAGGCGAGCAGTACTTC.

This clone was recorded once. V gene TRBV6-5 combines with J gene TRBJ2-7, with TRBD1 as a possible D gene (6 bases). Trimming pared 6 bases from V and 3 bases from J, leaving 18 bases between. CDR1 and CDR2 (germline): MNHEY, SVGAGI. The length of the CDR3 is 15 residues. CDR3 loop: CASSPGPQGLYEQYF. In nucleotides, the CDR3 is TGTGCCAGCAGCCCCGGCCCCCAGGGGCTCTACGAGCAGTACTTC.

A single count supports this clone. The V gene is TRBV27, the J gene TRBJ2-2; 10 nucleotides align to TRBD1. V shed 3 bases and J 4 bases; nucleotides not matched to a gene: 5. The CDR3 sequence is 16 residues long. Germline V gives CDR1 MNHEY, CDR2 SMNVEV (reference sequence). The CDR3, as DNA: TGTGCCAGCAGTTTGGCCGGGACAGGGGTCACCGGGGAGCTGTTTTTT. Protein sequence: CASSLAGTGVTGELFF.

The gene calls are TRBV2 and TRBJ1-2, with 10 bases that match TRBD1. From germline, CDR1 is SNHLY and CDR2 FYNNEI. The CDR3 is 12 residues long. Trimming took 11 bases from V and 10 from J; bases not matched to a gene: 10. The CDR3, as DNA: TGTGCCGATAAACCCGGGACAGGGGCCTACACCTTC. This gives the protein CADKPGTGAYTF.

This chain joins TRBV13 and TRBJ2-1, with 8 bases that match TRBD2. The CDR3 extends over 17 amino acids. CDR1 and CDR2 from the germline V gene are PRHDT and FYEKMQ (reference sequence). V trimming: 2 bases; J trimming: 0 bases; junction bases outside the gene matches: 6. The CDR3, as DNA: TGTGCCAGCAGCTTATTAGCGGGGCCGAGCTCCTACAATGAGCAGTTCTTC. Translating gives CASSLLAGPSSYNEQFF.

The chain links TRBV6-5 to TRBJ1-2; D is undetermined. Germline assignment: CDR1 MNHEY and CDR2 SVGAGI. Trimming removed 5 bases at V and 1 base at J, with 14 bases between. This CDR3 spans 15 amino acids. For the CDR3, the DNA is TGTGCCAGCAGTACTTCCGGGTACCTTAACTATGGCTACACCTTC. Its translation is CASSTSGYLNYGYTF.

The rearrangement joins TRBV7-2 to TRBJ2-6; TRBD2 is a possible D gene (6 bases). V lost 5 bases to trimming and J lost 1 base, with 18 bases between them. Germline CDR1 reads SGHTA; CDR2 reads FQGNSA. This CDR3 is built from 18 residues. Written as DNA, the CDR3 is TGTGCCAGCAGCCTAGGTCCCCCTAGCGTTTCTGGGGCCAACGTCCTGACTTTC. Translated, it gives CASSLGPPSVSGANVLTF.

Regarding this clone: At the DNA level, this CDR3 is encoded by other sequences in the same sample as well. V is TRBV7-6 and J is TRBJ2-3; D gene unclear. CDR1 SGHVS and CDR2 FNYEAQ come from the germline V gene. The V and J ends lost 1 base and 5 bases respectively, with 7 bases between them. The CDR3 is made up of 13 amino acids. Here the CDR3 DNA reads TGTGCCAGCAGCTTAGGCGGCCGAGATACGCAGTATTTT. Protein product: CASSLGGRDTQYF.

This clone turned up a few times. The CDR3 DNA reads TGTGCCAGCAGTTCACAGTACCGCTCTGGAAACACCATATATTTT. This encodes CASSSQYRSGNTIYF. The rearrangement links TRBV6-6 to TRBJ1-3; D remains ambiguous. Germline CDR1 is MNHNY and CDR2 is SVGAGI (reference sequence). This CDR3 has 15 residues. Trimming pared 4 bases from V and 0 bases from J, leaving 10 bases between.

The chain has TRBV6-6 and TRBJ2-7; D unclear. V was cut by 0 bases and J by 0 bases, with 9 bases left in between. Germline CDR1 is MNHNY and CDR2 is SVGAGI (reference sequence). CDR3 length: 15 residues. This chain's CDR3 is CASSYSQTDSYEQYF. The CDR3 DNA is TGTGCCAGCAGTTACTCCCAGACCGACTCCTACGAGCAGTACTTC.

The chain has TRBV18 and TRBJ1-4; D is possibly TRBD1 (5 bases). CDR1 is KGHSH, CDR2 LQKENI, per germline. With 8 bases removed from V and 8 bases from J, the gap between germline ends came to 15 bases. The CDR3 totals 13 residues. The CDR3 is CASTRGVQEKLFF. The DNA for the CDR3 is TGTGCCAGCACCCGGGGGGTTCAGGAAAAACTGTTTTTT.